This entry lists 32 T cell receptor beta chains sequenced from one sample in a study of tumour-infiltrating T cells in Burkitt lymphoma. Libraries were prepared by immunoSEQ multiplex PCR; TCRdb keeps only in-frame clonotypes and omits some of them. The sample has some 2,100 clones, more than 12% seen once. Sequencing was performed on tumor tissue from a relapse. The receptors stem from a human donor with relapsed Burkitt lymphoma.

This clone has a handful of counts. The rearrangement joins TRBV5-4 to TRBJ1-1; D might be TRBD1 (5 bases). There are 14 residues in the CDR3. V was cut by 0 bases and J by 4 bases, with 10 bases left in between. Germline V gene sequence: CDR1 SGHNT, CDR2 YYREEE (reference sequence). CDR3 in amino acids: CASSLVQGSTEAFF. The CDR3 DNA follows: TGTGCCAGCAGCTTGGTTCAGGGAAGCACTGAAGCTTTCTTT.

This clone was seen a handful of times. The J gene is TRBJ2-2, the V gene TRBV18; possibly TRBD2 for D (6 bases). This CDR3 is 14 amino acids long. From germline, CDR1 is KGHSH and CDR2 LQKENI. V lost 6 bases to trimming and J lost 6 bases, with 14 bases between them. The CDR3 loop is CASSELAYPGELFF. Written as DNA, the CDR3 is TGTGCCAGCTCGGAACTAGCCTATCCCGGGGAGCTGTTTTTT. The full variable domain, completed using reference TRBV18 and TRBJ2-2, is NAGVMQNPRHLVRRRGQEARLRCSPMKGHSHVYWYRQLPEEGLKFMVYLQKENIIDESGMPKERFSAEFPKEGPSILRIQQVVRGDSAAYFCASSELAYPGELFFGEGSRLTVL.

This clone was counted between two and nine times. V and J are TRBV7-9 and TRBJ2-1, with 11 bases identical to TRBD2. Germline loops: CDR1 SEHNR, CDR2 FQNEAQ (reference sequence). The CDR3 has 16 residues. After removal of 5 bases from V and 5 bases from J, the junction contained 8 bases not matched to a gene. The CDR3 sequence is CASSILAGGPDNEQFF. The CDR3 coding sequence is TGTGCCAGCAGCATTTTAGCGGGAGGGCCCGACAATGAGCAGTTCTTC. Full variable domain (rest looked up from reference TRBV7-9 and TRBJ2-1): DTGVSQNPRHKITKRGQNVTFRCDPISEHNRLYWYRQTLGQGPEFLTYFQNEAQLEKSRLLSDRFSAERPKGSFSTLEIQRTEQGDSAMYLCASSILAGGPDNEQFFGPGTRLTVL.

This clone was counted only a few times. This rearrangement joins TRBV30 to TRBJ2-7; TRBD1 agrees at 11 bases. This CDR3 has 14 amino acids. After removal of 5 bases from V and 7 bases from J, the junction contained 10 bases not matched to a gene. Germline V gene lookup returns CDR1 GTSNPN and CDR2 SVGIG (reference sequence). In DNA, the CDR3 is TGTGCCTGGGGGAGAGGACAGGGGGCACGGGAGCAGTACTTC. This encodes CAWGRGQGAREQYF.

This clone was seen only a few times. The chain combines TRBV29-1 with TRBJ2-5; D not resolved. The CDR3 runs to 12 residues. The V gene lost 5 bases and the J gene lost 2 bases, with 9 bases spanning the gap. In germline, CDR1 is SQVTM, CDR2 ANQGSEA. The CDR3 reads CSVTMAQETQYF. The CDR3 nucleotides are TGCAGCGTTACCATGGCTCAAGAGACCCAGTACTTC.

The chain has TRBV18 and TRBJ1-1; D unclear. CDR3 length equals 14 residues. Trimming shortened V by 3 bases and J by 0 bases, and 8 bases separated the two germline ends. Germline V gives CDR1 KGHSH, CDR2 LQKENI. The CDR3: CASSPMVVNTEAFF. CDR3 nucleotides: TGTGCCAGCTCACCTATGGTGGTGAACACTGAAGCTTTCTTT.

The table lists this clone with a few counts. V usage is TRBV5-1 and J usage is TRBJ2-7; D is perhaps TRBD1 or TRBD2 (5 bases each). V was shortened by 1 base and J by 2 bases, with 13 bases between the two germline ends. Germline CDR1 is SGHRS and CDR2 is YFSETQ. The CDR3 length is 15 residues. The CDR3 sequence: CASSLISTGPYEQYF. The CDR3 nucleotides are TGCGCCAGCAGCTTGATTAGTACGGGGCCCTACGAGCAGTACTTC.

This clone was counted a few times. One junction end does not reproduce the germline sequence, and a read error may be involved. The chain links TRBV7-9 to TRBJ2-1; 7 bases fit TRBD2. Germline lookup yields CDR1 SEHNR and CDR2 FQNEAQ (reference sequence). The CDR3 has 16 residues. This CDR3 is CASSLGGLAVGNEQFF. DNA of the CDR3: TGTGCCAGCAGCCTAGGAGGGCTAGCGGTCGGCAATGAGCAATTCTTC.

This clone was picked up a small number of times. The chain employs TRBV7-9 and TRBJ2-6; D call uncertain. The length of the CDR3 is 19 residues. CDR1 and CDR2 (germline): SEHNR, FQNEAQ (reference sequence). Trimming removed 5 bases at V and 0 bases at J, with 20 bases between. CDR3 DNA: TGTGCCAGCAGCCCCCGGGCAGCAGATAGTCTCTCTGGGGCCAACGTCCTGACTTTC. Amino acid sequence: CASSPRAADSLSGANVLTF.

The J gene is TRBJ2-7, the V gene TRBV11-3, with D perhaps given as TRBD1 or TRBD2 (5 bases each). Germline CDR1 is SGHNT and CDR2 is YENEEA. V dropped 8 bases and J dropped 0 bases, with 23 bases sitting between them. This CDR3 is built from 17 residues. Here the CDR3 reads CASQRPLRDRSSYEQYF. DNA for the CDR3: TGTGCCAGCCAGCGGCCCCTACGGGACCGGAGCTCCTACGAGCAGTACTTC. Full variable domain (remainder filled in from reference TRBV11-3 and TRBJ2-7): EAGVVQSPRYKIIEKKQPVAFWCNPISGHNTLYWYLQNLGQGPELLIRYENEEAVDDSQLPKDRFSAERLKGVDSTLKIQPAELGDSAVYLCASQRPLRDRSSYEQYFGPGTRLTVT.

This clone was recorded a few times. The genes are TRBV6-1 and TRBJ1-5; 10 nucleotides agree with TRBD1. This CDR3 comprises 15 residues. The trim removed 1 base at V and 6 bases at J, leaving 3 bases unmatched. The germline V gene encodes CDR1 MNHNS and CDR2 SASEGT. DNA for the CDR3: TGTGCCAGCAGTGAAGGGACAGGGGGAAGTCAGCCCCAGCATTTT. Translated: CASSEGTGGSQPQHF.

This clone was observed a few times. The rearrangement uses TRBV6-1 and TRBJ1-5; tentative D call: TRBD1 (5 bases). The germline V and J ends were trimmed by 2 bases and 4 bases, with 15 bases remaining between them. The CDR3 is 16 amino acids. The V gene's germline CDR1 is MNHNS and CDR2 SASEGT. The CDR3 nucleotides read TGTGCCAGCAGTGAACCAGAGAGGGGCGCGAATCAGCCCCAGCATTTT. It is translated as CASSEPERGANQPQHF.

This clone was counted between two and nine times. This chain connects TRBV28 to TRBJ2-2; D gene unclear. Germline lookup yields CDR1 MDHEN and CDR2 SYDVKM. V lost 2 bases and J lost 4, with 8 bases in between. CDR3 length equals 14 residues. The CDR3 loop reads CASSLIVATGELFF. CDR3 nucleotide sequence: TGTGCCAGCAGTTTAATCGTGGCCACCGGGGAGCTGTTTTTT.

This clone was observed a handful of times. CDR3 sequence: CASSLVDHQETQYF. The CDR3 DNA is TGCGCCAGCAGCTTGGTAGACCACCAAGAGACCCAGTACTTC. The V and J genes are TRBV5-1 and TRBJ2-5; D not certain. Germline V gene lookup returns CDR1 SGHRS and CDR2 YFSETQ. The CDR3 has 14 amino acids. Trimming cost V 0 bases and J 0 bases, with 6 bases left between them.

This clone is termed large. Other DNA sequences in this sample translate to the same CDR3. The chain is built from TRBV4-2 and TRBJ2-1; TRBD2 might be the D (5 bases). Germline lookup yields CDR1 LGHNA and CDR2 YNFKEQ. V lost 3 bases to trimming and J lost 10 bases, with 10 bases between them. This CDR3 has 12 residues. The CDR3 DNA sequence: TGTGCCAGCAGCCATACCGGGATCGAGCAGTTCTTC. Translation gives CASSHTGIEQFF.

This chain uses TRBV7-2 with TRBJ2-3; no clear D gene. V was shortened by 3 bases and J by 4 bases, with 14 bases between the two germline ends. Germline CDR1 is SGHTA and CDR2 is FQGNSA. The CDR3 spans 15 residues. CDR3 nucleotides: TGTGCCAGCAGCTTGACGTCCGGCCGCGCAGATACGCAGTATTTT. Protein: CASSLTSGRADTQYF. The whole variable domain, remainder taken from reference TRBV7-2 and TRBJ2-3, is GAGVSQSPSNKVTEKGKDVELRCDPISGHTALYWYRQSLGQGLEFLIYFQGNSAPDKSGLPSDRFSAERTGGSVSTLTIQRTQQEDSAVYLCASSLTSGRADTQYFGPGTRLTVL.

This clone was observed a few times. The chain recombines TRBV5-1 with TRBJ2-2; 9 nucleotides align to TRBD1. The CDR3 extends over 16 amino acids. With V trimmed by 1 base and J by 6 bases, 7 bases remained unmatched. Per germline, CDR1 SGHRS and CDR2 YFSETQ. The CDR3 reads CASSLIGTGIAGELFF. The CDR3 bases are TGCGCCAGCAGCTTGATTGGGACAGGGATAGCCGGGGAGCTGTTTTTT.

This clone appeared a few times. The gene calls are TRBV18 and TRBJ2-1; D unclear. In germline, CDR1 is KGHSH, CDR2 LQKENI. The CDR3 totals 13 residues. Trimming removed 2 bases from V and 4 bases from J, with 6 bases in between. The chain's CDR3 is CASSPVPYNEQFF. CDR3 nucleotide sequence: TGTGCCAGCTCACCAGTCCCTTACAATGAGCAGTTCTTC.

This clone is large by share. The V and J genes are TRBV19 and TRBJ1-4; D remains unclear. V lost 5 bases, J lost 0 bases, and 7 bases lay in between. CDR1 LNHDA and CDR2 SQIVND come from the germline V gene (reference sequence). The CDR3 is 14 residues long. CDR3 amino acids: CASSLSATNEKLFF. CDR3 DNA: TGTGCCAGTAGTTTATCTGCAACTAATGAAAAACTGTTTTTT.

CDR3 in DNA: TGCGCCAGCAGGCGAGCACAGGGGGTCGACGAGCAGTACTTC. Translated, it gives CASRRAQGVDEQYF. This chain links TRBV4-1 with TRBJ2-7; 8 bases agree with TRBD1. The trim removed 6 bases at V and 5 bases at J, leaving 9 bases unmatched. Germline CDR1 reads MGHRA; CDR2 reads YSYEKL. This CDR3 region has 14 residues.

In DNA form, the CDR3 reads TGTGCCAGCAGCAGGGACAGGGCGGAGGAAAAACTGTTTTTT. It codes for CASSRDRAEEKLFF. The chain is built from TRBV28 and TRBJ1-4, with 9 bases identical to TRBD1. The CDR3 has 14 residues. The V segment lost 6 bases and the J segment 8 bases; nucleotides outside the gene matches: 7. CDR1 and CDR2 from the germline V gene are MDHEN and SYDVKM.

This chain connects TRBV6-1 to TRBJ2-3; 8 bases line up with TRBD1. With 4 bases clipped from V and 10 bases from J, the junction kept 16 bases outside the gene matches. Per germline, CDR1 MNHNS and CDR2 SASEGT. The CDR3 extends over 16 amino acids. The CDR3, as DNA: TGTGCCAGCAGTGCCCGTTCAGGGGGCGGCCCCCGCGCGCAGTATTTT. This translates into CASSARSGGGPRAQYF.

The chain joins TRBV19 to TRBJ2-3; 11 positions agree with TRBD1. The CDR3 is 18 residues long. In germline, CDR1 is LNHDA, CDR2 SQIVND (reference sequence). V dropped 3 bases and J dropped 2; count of bases not matched to a gene: 10. CDR3 residues: CASSIGTGGTYSTDTQYF. The CDR3 region has the DNA TGTGCCAGTAGTATTGGGACAGGGGGAACCTACTCCACAGATACGCAGTATTTT.

The chain joins TRBV21-1 to TRBJ1-2; the DNA was not used to check the table's D call, TRBD1. TRBV21-1 corresponds to a pseudogene. This CDR3 contains 16 residues. The CDR3 nucleotides read TGTGCCAGCACCCCATCCTCTGGACAGGGGGACTATGGCTACACCTTC. Translating it yields CASTPSSGQGDYGYTF.

The gene calls are TRBV29-1 and TRBJ2-7, with 7 bases fitting TRBD2. Germline V gene lookup returns CDR1 SQVTM and CDR2 ANQGSEA. V shed 1 base, J shed 3 bases, and the junction held 6 bases outside the gene matches. This CDR3 has 14 amino acids. This CDR3 is CSVEGTGTNYEQYF. CDR3 coding DNA: TGCAGCGTTGAAGGAACCGGGACTAACTACGAGCAGTACTTC.

Only a few counts were recorded for this clone. This rearrangement joins TRBV5-6 to TRBJ1-1, with no clear D. The CDR3 sequence is 13 residues long. Germline CDR1 and CDR2: SGHDT and YYEEEE. V lost 4 bases to trimming and J lost 12 bases, with 19 bases between them. CDR3 coding DNA: TGTGCCAGCAGCAAGGGCGAGACGCCGCCGACTTTCTTT. Protein product: CASSKGETPPTFF.

As concerns this clone: No conserved phenylalanine or tryptophan is present at the end of the CDR3, so a read error is the likely explanation. The CDR3 DNA reads TGTGCCTGGAGTGTATCTGGGGGCCTTGGAAACACCATATATGTT. It yields the protein CAWSVSGGLGNTIYV. The chain uses TRBV30 and TRBJ1-3, with D maybe TRBD1 (6 bases). This CDR3 has 15 residues. Trimming shortened V by 0 bases and J by 3 bases, and 12 bases separated the two germline ends. CDR1 is GTSNPN and CDR2 is SVGIG in the germline V gene (reference sequence).

The J gene is TRBJ2-7, the V gene TRBV30, with a tentative D call TRBD2 (5 bases). CDR3 length equals 13 residues. CDR1 is GTSNPN and CDR2 is SVGIG in the germline V gene (reference sequence). Trimming cost V 2 bases and J 3 bases, with 11 bases left between them. This CDR3 is CAWSRWSGYEQYF. The CDR3 nucleotides are TGTGCCTGGAGTAGGTGGAGCGGCTACGAGCAGTACTTC.

V is TRBV5-1 and J is TRBJ2-7; 14 positions match TRBD2. V dropped 0 bases and J dropped 6; count of bases not matched to a gene: 8. Germline V CDR1 and CDR2: SGHRS, YFSETQ. The CDR3 covers 17 residues. Here the CDR3 DNA reads TGCGCCAGCAGCTTGGTCTCGGATGGGACTAGCGGGGGCGAGCAGTACTTC. This gives the protein CASSLVSDGTSGGEQYF. The whole variable domain, filled in from reference TRBV5-1 and TRBJ2-7, reads KAGVTQTPRYLIKTRGQQVTLSCSPISGHRSVSWYQQTPGQGLQFLFEYFSETQRNKGNFPGRFSGRQFSNSRSEMNVSTLELGDSALYLCASSLVSDGTSGGEQYFGPGTRLTVT.

The chain joins TRBV7-2 to TRBJ2-7; TRBD1 agrees at 7 bases. With V trimmed by 5 bases and J by 6 bases, 10 bases remained unmatched. Germline V gives CDR1 SGHTA, CDR2 FQGNSA. This CDR3 region has 14 residues. The CDR3 sequence is CASSAGTAALEQYF. The DNA of the CDR3 is TGTGCCAGCAGCGCCGGGACAGCCGCCCTCGAGCAGTACTTC.

This chain uses TRBV30 with TRBJ1-6; 7 bases agree with TRBD1. V was pared by 2 bases and J by 14 bases, with 12 bases of the junction left unmatched. The V gene's germline CDR1 is GTSNPN and CDR2 SVGIG (reference sequence). The CDR3 extends over 14 amino acids. The CDR3: CAWSLGQSLETLHF. Here the CDR3 DNA reads TGTGCCTGGAGTCTGGGACAGAGCCTGGAGACCCTCCACTTT.

The chain is built from TRBV7-6 and TRBJ2-7, with D perhaps matching TRBD1 or TRBD2 (5 bases each). V shed 5 bases and J shed 4 bases, with 12 bases lying between them. CDR3 length: 13 amino acids. Germline V gene lookup returns CDR1 SGHVS and CDR2 FNYEAQ. The CDR3 DNA reads as TGTGCCAGCAGCATGGGACCTAATTACGAGCAGTACTTC. Protein: CASSMGPNYEQYF. Variable domain in full (rest from reference TRBV7-6 and TRBJ2-7): GAGVSQSPRYKVTKRGQDVALRCDPISGHVSLYWYRQALGQGPEFLTYFNYEAQQDKSGLPNDRFSAERPEGSISTLTIQRTEQRDSAMYRCASSMGPNYEQYFGPGTRLTVT.